The 11 T cell receptor beta chains reported below all come from one sample, sequenced in a study of T cell changes during pregnancy in multiple sclerosis. Clones were sequenced by immunoSEQ multiplex PCR, and TCRdb holds only the in-frame ones, with some missing. This sample has fewer than 70,000 clones, with approximately 90% found just once. The sequencing here drew on peripheral blood, taken in the third trimester of pregnancy. These receptors were collected from a female donor with multiple sclerosis, enrolled in a pregnancy study.

The chain uses TRBV15 and TRBJ1-1; D may be TRBD1 (6 bases). Trimming pared 1 base from V and 1 base from J, leaving 7 bases between. The germline gives CDR1 LNHNV, CDR2 YYDKDF (reference sequence). This CDR3 has 14 residues. The CDR3: CATSRGGQNTEAFF. DNA of the CDR3: TGTGCCACCAGCAGAGGGGGGCAGAACACTGAAGCTTTCTTT.

CDR3 sequence: CASSSTQGEAFF. The CDR3 DNA reads TGTGCCAGCAGCAGCACCCAGGGTGAAGCTTTCTTT. The chain joins TRBV5-6 to TRBJ1-1; perhaps TRBD1 as D (5 bases). The germline gives CDR1 SGHDT, CDR2 YYEEEE. The CDR3 has 12 residues. Between the trimmed V and J ends, which lost 4 bases and 7 bases, there was a span of 11 bases.

The chain joins TRBV6-6 to TRBJ1-1; 8 bases map to TRBD1. Per germline, CDR1 MNHNY and CDR2 SVGAGI (reference sequence). CDR3 size: 12 residues. V lost 7 bases and J lost 7; bases outside the gene matches: 5. CDR3 loop: CASTQDRVEAFF. CDR3 coding DNA: TGTGCCAGCACCCAGGACAGGGTTGAAGCTTTCTTT.

This rearrangement joins TRBV18 to TRBJ2-3; 8 bases map to TRBD2. The CDR3 loop spans 14 amino acids. CDR1 and CDR2 (germline): KGHSH, LQKENI. The V and J ends lost 6 bases and 2 bases, in that order; junction bases with no gene match: 4. CDR3 in DNA: TGTGCCAGCTCCTCGGGGGGGTCCACAGATACGCAGTATTTT. Translation: CASSSGGSTDTQYF.

The CDR3 sequence is CASSYRTGGTNTEAFF. The CDR3 coding sequence is TGTGCCAGCAGCTATCGGACAGGGGGCACGAACACTGAAGCTTTCTTT. The V gene is TRBV7-9, the J gene TRBJ1-1; 11 bases map to TRBD1. V trimming: 4 bases; J trimming: 1 base; junction bases outside the gene matches: 5. This CDR3 comprises 16 residues. CDR1 and CDR2 from the germline V gene are SEHNR and FQNEAQ (reference sequence).

The chain has TRBV29-1 and TRBJ2-6; TRBD2 agrees at 7 bases. The CDR3 loop spans 15 amino acids. Germline V CDR1 and CDR2: SQVTM, ANQGSEA. V gave up 0 bases and J gave up 4 bases; unmatched junction bases: 3. CDR3 region: CSVEEAGTGANVLTF. The CDR3 DNA is TGCAGCGTTGAAGAAGCGGGGACGGGGGCCAACGTCCTGACTTTC.

This clone appeared a few times. The chain recombines TRBV2 with TRBJ1-6; D uncertain. Per germline, CDR1 SNHLY and CDR2 FYNNEI. The V gene lost 4 bases and the J gene lost 9 bases, with 10 bases spanning the gap. CDR3 size: 13 residues. The CDR3: CASSAEFVSPLHF. CDR3 nucleotide sequence: TGTGCCAGCAGTGCCGAGTTCGTTTCACCCCTCCACTTT.

This chain links TRBV30 with TRBJ2-7; 7 nucleotides align to TRBD1. CDR1 and CDR2 from the germline V gene are GTSNPN and SVGIG (reference sequence). The CDR3 length is 18 residues. With V trimmed by 3 bases and J by 6 bases, 23 bases remained unmatched. CDR3 sequence: CAWSPDRATPPRMSEQYF. The DNA of the CDR3 is TGTGCCTGGAGCCCAGACAGGGCGACCCCCCCCCGGATGTCCGAGCAGTACTTC.

The chain links TRBV6-1 to TRBJ1-4, with D possibly being TRBD1 (5 bases). V lost 7 bases and J lost 8, with 14 bases in between. This CDR3 region has 13 residues. Germline values: CDR1 MNHNS, CDR2 SASEGT. CDR3 loop: CASNPGPREKLFF. The CDR3 nucleotides read TGTGCCAGCAACCCAGGGCCGAGAGAAAAACTGTTTTTT.

The J gene is TRBJ2-7, the V gene TRBV5-4; 8 bases align to TRBD1. Germline-derived CDR1 and CDR2 are SGHNT and YYREEE (reference sequence). The CDR3 length is 15 residues. V dropped 4 bases and J dropped 4; count of bases not matched to a gene: 10. CDR3 amino acids: CASSERSGQAYEQYF. CDR3 nucleotides: TGTGCCAGCAGCGAGAGATCGGGACAGGCTTACGAGCAGTACTTC.

The chain combines TRBV6-1 with TRBJ1-6; TRBD1 matches at 9 bases. Germline V gene data show CDR1 as MNHNS and CDR2 as SASEGT. V dropped 4 bases and J dropped 5; count of bases not matched to a gene: 12. This CDR3 has 18 residues. The CDR3 sequence: CASSAGTGRNWNNSPLHF. The CDR3 region has the DNA TGTGCCAGCAGTGCCGGGACAGGGCGTAATTGGAATAATTCACCCCTCCACTTT.